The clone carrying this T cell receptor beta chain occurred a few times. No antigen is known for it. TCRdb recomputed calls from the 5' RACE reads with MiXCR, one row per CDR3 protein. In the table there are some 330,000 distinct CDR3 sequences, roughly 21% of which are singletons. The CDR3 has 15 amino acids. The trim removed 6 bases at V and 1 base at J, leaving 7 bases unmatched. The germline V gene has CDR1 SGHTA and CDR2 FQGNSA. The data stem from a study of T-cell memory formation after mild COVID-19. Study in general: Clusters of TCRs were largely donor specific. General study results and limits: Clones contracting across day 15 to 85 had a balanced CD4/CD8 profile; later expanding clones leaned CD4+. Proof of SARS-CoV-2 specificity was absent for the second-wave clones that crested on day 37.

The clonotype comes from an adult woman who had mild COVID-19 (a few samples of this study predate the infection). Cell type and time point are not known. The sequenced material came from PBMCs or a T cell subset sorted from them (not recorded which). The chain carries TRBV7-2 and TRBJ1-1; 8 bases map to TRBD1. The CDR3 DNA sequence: TGTGCCAGCAGTCCCAGGGGGCCCGCGAACACTGAAGCTTTCTTT. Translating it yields CASSPRGPANTEAFF.